This entry lists 18 T cell receptor beta chains sequenced from one sample in a study of cytomegalovirus exposure and HLA in healthy donors. Assay used: immunoSEQ multiplex PCR; TCRdb lists only in-frame clones, some missing. In the table there are roughly 100,000 clones, about 85% of which are singletons. Sequencing used PBMCs. Source of these receptors: a woman aged 18-35 years in good health and CMV-seropositive.

V is TRBV19 and J is TRBJ1-5, with TRBD1 as a possible D gene (5 bases). Looked up from germline, CDR1 is LNHDA and CDR2 is SQIVND (reference sequence). Deletions cut 9 bases from V and 3 bases from J, with 12 bases between. The CDR3 sequence is 13 residues long. CDR3 DNA sequence: TGTGCCAGCGCGGCGGGGCCCAATCAGCCCCAGCATTTT. Its protein product is CASAAGPNQPQHF.

This rearrangement joins TRBV9 to TRBJ2-6; D uncertain. The V gene's germline CDR1 is SGDLS and CDR2 YYNGEE. Trimming left V 0 bases short and J 0 bases short, with 4 bases between. The CDR3 consists of 15 residues. The CDR3 DNA follows: TGTGCCAGCAGCGTAGTCCGCTCTGGGGCCAACGTCCTGACTTTC. Translated: CASSVVRSGANVLTF.

The J gene is TRBJ1-3, the V gene TRBV28, with 7 bases identical to TRBD1. The CDR3 spans 15 residues. Germline lookup yields CDR1 MDHEN and CDR2 SYDVKM. Trimming removed 4 bases from V and 6 bases from J; junction bases left unmatched: 9. The CDR3 DNA reads TGTGCCAGCAGTTCGGCCGACAGGGCCCTAAACACCATATATTTT. Residues: CASSSADRALNTIYF.

In its sample, this clone was seen a few times. The V call is TRBV21-1, the J call TRBJ2-7; the table gives TRBD2 as D, unverified against the DNA. TRBV21-1 is noted as a pseudogene. This CDR3 is built from 12 residues. CDR3 nucleotides: TGTGCCAGTACCGACTTTTCCTACGAGCAGTACTTC. Residues: CASTDFSYEQYF.

This clone is a singleton in its sample. The genes are TRBV2 and TRBJ2-2, with D maybe TRBD2 (6 bases). V shed 6 bases and J shed 4 bases, with 15 bases lying between them. The CDR3 totals 15 residues. From germline, CDR1 is SNHLY and CDR2 FYNNEI. CDR3 residues: CASSPGRGSTGELFF. CDR3 nucleotide sequence: TGTGCCAGCAGCCCCGGCCGGGGGTCCACCGGGGAGCTGTTTTTT.

This chain connects TRBV12-5 to TRBJ1-1; D unclear. V was pared by 9 bases and J by 4 bases, with 9 bases between. This CDR3 contains 11 residues. Germline CDR1 reads LGHNT; CDR2 reads FRNRAP. CDR3 residues: CARASLTEAFF. The CDR3 DNA sequence: TGTGCTAGAGCATCTCTCACTGAAGCTTTCTTT. Variable domain in full (rest from reference TRBV12-5 and TRBJ1-1): DARVTQTPRHKVTEMGQEVTMRCQPILGHNTVFWYRQTMMQGLELLAYFRNRAPLDDSGMPKDRFSAEMPDATLATLKIQPSEPRDSAVYFCARASLTEAFFGQGTRLTVV.

This clone was detected only once. The rearrangement uses TRBV6-5 and TRBJ2-7; D gene unclear. This CDR3 is 15 amino acids long. CDR1 is MNHEY, CDR2 SVGAGI, per germline. V lost 2 bases to trimming and J lost 2 bases, with 13 bases between them. CDR3 region: CASSYARVAPYEQYF. Written as DNA, the CDR3 is TGTGCCAGCAGTTACGCCCGGGTAGCTCCCTACGAGCAGTACTTC.

This chain uses TRBV20-1 with TRBJ1-2, with 7 bases that match TRBD1. Germline V gene sequence: CDR1 DFQATT, CDR2 SNEGSKA (reference sequence). The CDR3 consists of 11 residues. Trimming at V came to 6 bases and at J to 11 bases, leaving 9 bases not matched to a gene. CDR3 protein: CSARDSHVYTF. DNA for the CDR3: TGCAGTGCCCGGGACAGCCATGTTTACACCTTC.

This chain connects TRBV28 to TRBJ2-5, with TRBD2 as a possible D gene (5 bases). V dropped 5 bases and J dropped 0 bases, with 19 bases sitting between them. Germline CDR1 reads MDHEN; CDR2 reads SYDVKM. The CDR3 has 17 amino acids. Here the CDR3 reads CASSELLGGRYQETQYF. The CDR3 DNA reads as TGTGCCAGCAGTGAGCTCCTCGGAGGCCGGTACCAAGAGACCCAGTACTTC.

This sequence joins TRBV5-1 and TRBJ2-3; D unresolved. Germline values: CDR1 SGHRS, CDR2 YFSETQ. V lost 5 bases and J 0 bases, leaving 10 bases between the germline ends. This CDR3 spans 14 amino acids. DNA of the CDR3: TGCGCCAGCAGGGAGCATACTAGCACAGATACGCAGTATTTT. It specifies CASREHTSTDTQYF.

This rearrangement joins TRBV18 to TRBJ1-5; weak D call: TRBD1 (5 bases). V was shortened by 6 bases and J by 7 bases, with 16 bases between the two germline ends. This CDR3 comprises 14 residues. Germline CDR1 KGHSH, CDR2 LQKENI. In nucleotides, the CDR3 is TGTGCCAGCTCGGCGGCAGGGAAGGGGCAGCCCCAGCATTTT. It encodes CASSAAGKGQPQHF.

This rearrangement joins TRBV5-8 to TRBJ1-5, with D uncertain. Trimming pared 4 bases from V and 4 bases from J, leaving 15 bases between. The CDR3 totals 15 residues. Germline lookup yields CDR1 SGHTS and CDR2 YDEGEE. In DNA, the CDR3 is TGTGCCAGCAGCCCGATACCGTTGAGAAATCAGCCCCAGCATTTT. Translated, it gives CASSPIPLRNQPQHF.

The chain joins TRBV5-6 to TRBJ2-3; D is unresolved. The germline V gene has CDR1 SGHDT and CDR2 YYEEEE. V was cut by 0 bases and J by 2 bases, with 7 bases left in between. This CDR3 region has 14 residues. The CDR3 spells CASSLGQNTDTQYF. DNA of the CDR3: TGTGCCAGCAGCTTGGGACAAAACACAGATACGCAGTATTTT.

The rearrangement links TRBV6-1 to TRBJ1-2, with a weak D call TRBD1 (5 bases). V lost 6 bases and J 2 bases, leaving 13 bases between the germline ends. Germline V CDR1 and CDR2: MNHNS, SASEGT. The CDR3 runs to 14 residues. CDR3 nucleotides: TGTGCCAGCAGCTGGGAGGACACCAACTATGGCTACACCTTC. Its protein product is CASSWEDTNYGYTF.

The chain employs TRBV7-2 and TRBJ2-7, with 8 bases lining up with TRBD2. Trimming cost V 2 bases and J 2 bases; bases outside gene matches: 2. The CDR3 contains 14 residues. The V gene's germline CDR1 is SGHTA and CDR2 FQGNSA. The CDR3: CASSLYSGAYEQYF. CDR3 DNA: TGTGCCAGCAGCTTATATAGCGGGGCCTACGAGCAGTACTTC.

This clone was seen a single time. The J gene is TRBJ2-7, the V gene TRBV4-1; 8 bases line up with TRBD2. CDR1 is MGHRA, CDR2 YSYEKL, per germline. The CDR3 is made up of 14 amino acids. The junction had 5 bases not matched to a gene; V was cut back by 5 bases and J by 2 bases. The CDR3 DNA follows: TGCGCCAGCAGCAATAGCGGGACAACCTACGAGCAGTACTTC. It translates to CASSNSGTTYEQYF.

The chain combines TRBV5-4 with TRBJ2-7, with a possible D match to TRBD1 (6 bases). There are 13 residues in the CDR3. Germline V gene lookup returns CDR1 SGHNT and CDR2 YYREEE (reference sequence). Trimming pared 4 bases from V and 7 bases from J, leaving 15 bases between. CDR3 bases: TGTGCCAGCAGCAGCGACAGGATTGGGGAGCAGTACTTC. Translated, it gives CASSSDRIGEQYF.

The chain is built from TRBV2 and TRBJ2-7; the D gene is possibly TRBD1 (5 bases). This CDR3 comprises 14 residues. Germline V gives CDR1 SNHLY, CDR2 FYNNEI. Trimming removed 4 bases at V and 6 bases at J, with 16 bases between. The CDR3, as DNA: TGTGCCAGCAGTGTTCGTTTAGGGGAAGGCGAGCAGTACTTC. Translating it yields CASSVRLGEGEQYF.